The 22 T cell receptor beta chains in this list originate from one sample, sequenced in a study of T cell responses to AZD1222 COVID-19 vaccine. Profiling relied on immunoSEQ multiplex PCR, and the TCRdb table lists in-frame clones only, not all of them. The table has approximately 100,000 clones, 75% to 95% seen once. Sample: peripheral blood, taken on day 0 of AZD1222 vaccination. All receptors come from an adult in good health.

For the CDR3, the DNA is TGTGCCAGTAGCGAACCAGGGGGGGATTTCACAGATACGCAGTATTTT. Amino acid sequence: CASSEPGGDFTDTQYF. This chain links TRBV19 with TRBJ2-3; D may be TRBD1 or TRBD2 (7 bases each). Germline CDR1 is LNHDA and CDR2 is SQIVND (reference sequence). V lost 6 bases to trimming and J lost 2 bases, with 18 bases between them. The CDR3 has 16 amino acids.

This CDR3 is CASKERSYNEQFF. In nucleotides, the CDR3 is TGTGCCAGCAAGGAACGCTCCTACAATGAGCAGTTCTTC. The chain links TRBV7-2 to TRBJ2-1; no reliable D call. Between the trimmed V and J ends, which lost 7 bases and 0 bases, there was a span of 7 bases. This CDR3 spans 13 amino acids. CDR1 and CDR2 from the germline V gene are SGHTA and FQGNSA.

The chain has TRBV6-5 and TRBJ1-4; D gene ambiguous. Trimming pared 7 bases from V and 0 bases from J, leaving 12 bases between. Germline V gene data show CDR1 as MNHEY and CDR2 as SVGAGI. The CDR3 runs to 15 residues. CDR3 in amino acids: CASIRPGSTNEKLFF. The CDR3 coding sequence is TGTGCCAGCATAAGGCCGGGATCAACTAATGAAAAACTGTTTTTT.

V and J are TRBV7-2 and TRBJ2-7; no firm D call. Germline CDR1 and CDR2: SGHTA and FQGNSA. The CDR3 spans 13 residues. Deletions cut 1 base from V and 6 bases from J, with 10 bases between. The CDR3 DNA follows: TGTGCCAGCAGCTTAGGGCCTCTTGGCGAGCAGTACTTC. This sequence encodes CASSLGPLGEQYF.

The chain employs TRBV5-1 and TRBJ2-3; 12 positions agree with TRBD2. V shed 0 bases, J shed 8 bases, and the junction held 4 bases outside the gene matches. The CDR3 extends over 15 amino acids. Germline V gives CDR1 SGHRS, CDR2 YFSETQ. The CDR3 nucleotides read TGCGCCAGCAGCTTGGGCCAGACTAGCGGGAGTACGCAGTATTTT. The encoded protein is CASSLGQTSGSTQYF. The variable domain in full, completed from reference TRBV5-1 and TRBJ2-3, reads KAGVTQTPRYLIKTRGQQVTLSCSPISGHRSVSWYQQTPGQGLQFLFEYFSETQRNKGNFPGRFSGRQFSNSRSEMNVSTLELGDSALYLCASSLGQTSGSTQYFGPGTRLTVL.

V gene TRBV30 combines with J gene TRBJ2-2, with unresolved D. The CDR3 is 12 residues long. Per the germline V gene, CDR1 is GTSNPN and CDR2 is SVGIG (reference sequence). V was cut by 2 bases and J by 7 bases, with 8 bases left in between. The CDR3 nucleotides read TGTGCCTGGAGTCCCCCGGGCGGGGAGCTGTTTTTT. This sequence encodes CAWSPPGGELFF.

This clone was detected once. The V gene is TRBV6-5, the J gene TRBJ1-1; the D gene is possibly TRBD1 (5 bases). Germline V gene sequence: CDR1 MNHEY, CDR2 SVGAGI. V was pared by 4 bases and J by 0 bases, with 12 bases between. The CDR3 has 15 amino acids. The CDR3 region is CASSSPSRVNTEAFF. The CDR3 coding sequence is TGTGCCAGCAGTTCACCCTCCAGGGTGAACACTGAAGCTTTCTTT.

The rearrangement links TRBV7-3 to TRBJ2-4; TRBD1 matches at 7 bases. This CDR3 is 13 amino acids long. The junction had 3 bases not matched to a gene; V was cut back by 2 bases and J by 8 bases. Germline V gives CDR1 SGHTA, CDR2 FQGTGA. CDR3 DNA: TGTGCCAGCAGCTTAGACAGGGCGGACATTCAGTACTTC. It encodes CASSLDRADIQYF.

The V gene is TRBV28, the J gene TRBJ1-5, with TRBD1 as a possible D gene (5 bases). The germline V and J ends were trimmed by 7 bases and 6 bases, with 16 bases remaining between them. The CDR3 runs to 14 residues. Germline V CDR1 and CDR2: MDHEN, SYDVKM. The CDR3 bases are TGTGCCAGCATCCGAGGTGGGGCAGCTCAGCCCCAGCATTTT. Amino acids: CASIRGGAAQPQHF.

This clone was recorded only once. This rearrangement joins TRBV6-2 or TRBV6-3 to TRBJ2-7; weak D call: TRBD2 (5 bases). The CDR3 sequence is 13 residues long. Trimming removed 2 bases from V and 5 bases from J, with 10 bases in between. The germline gives CDR1 MNHEY, CDR2 SVGEGT. DNA of the CDR3: TGTGCCAGCAGTTACGGGGTCGGGAACGAGCAGTACTTC. Translating gives CASSYGVGNEQYF.

This clone showed up just a few times. This chain connects TRBV18 to TRBJ2-7; tentative D call: TRBD1 (7 bases). CDR1 is KGHSH, CDR2 LQKENI, per germline. The CDR3 sequence is 15 residues long. V was pared by 5 bases and J by 2 bases, with 16 bases between. The CDR3 here is CASSSQEGQTYEQYF. CDR3 nucleotide sequence: TGTGCCAGCTCATCCCAGGAGGGACAGACCTACGAGCAGTACTTC.

Remarks on this clone: Other DNA sequences in the same sample also yield this CDR3. The gene calls are TRBV7-2 and TRBJ1-6; maybe TRBD1 (6 bases). The length of the CDR3 is 14 residues. Germline V gives CDR1 SGHTA, CDR2 FQGNSA. Trimming took off 3 bases at V and 7 bases at J, with 10 bases between the two ends. Here the CDR3 reads CASSLVQGNSPLHF. The CDR3, as DNA: TGTGCCAGCAGCTTGGTACAGGGAAATTCACCCCTCCACTTT. The full variable domain, with the rest looked up from reference TRBV7-2 and TRBJ1-6, is GAGVSQSPSNKVTEKGKDVELRCDPISGHTALYWYRQSLGQGLEFLIYFQGNSAPDKSGLPSDRFSAERTGGSVSTLTIQRTQQEDSAVYLCASSLVQGNSPLHFGNGTRLTVT.

This clone was recorded only once. The rearrangement links TRBV15 to TRBJ1-4, with D maybe TRBD1 (5 bases). V was shortened by 0 bases and J by 8 bases, with 13 bases between the two germline ends. CDR1 is LNHNV and CDR2 is YYDKDF in the germline V gene (reference sequence). The CDR3 totals 15 residues. The CDR3 sequence: CATSRDQGTGEKLFF. CDR3 sequence (DNA): TGTGCCACCAGCAGAGATCAGGGTACGGGAGAAAAACTGTTTTTT.

This clone was detected a few times. This chain joins TRBV5-1 and TRBJ1-5, with 7 bases lining up with TRBD1. V lost 4 bases, J lost 7 bases, and 8 bases stayed unmatched. This CDR3 has 14 residues. Germline V gives CDR1 SGHRS, CDR2 YFSETQ. This chain's CDR3 is CASSRSTGVQPQHF. In DNA form, the CDR3 reads TGCGCCAGCAGCCGTTCTACAGGGGTCCAGCCCCAGCATTTT.

The V gene is TRBV14, the J gene TRBJ1-5; D remains ambiguous. CDR1 is SGHDN and CDR2 is FVKESK in the germline V gene. The CDR3 spans 14 residues. The V end was cut by 2 bases, the J end by 3 bases, with 8 bases between. The CDR3 DNA reads TGTGCCAGCAGCCAACGACGGATCAATCAGCCCCAGCATTTT. This translates into CASSQRRINQPQHF.

Notes on this clone: Sequence at one end of the junction differs from germline and may be a read error. The chain joins TRBV3-1 (or the pseudogene TRBV3-2) to TRBJ2-2; D perhaps matches TRBD1 (5 bases). CDR3 length equals 15 residues. Germline-derived CDR1 and CDR2 are LGHDT and YNNKEL (reference sequence). Here the CDR3 DNA reads TGTGCCAGCAGACAAGACAGCTCGGCCGTCGGGGAGCTGTTTTTT. It yields the protein CASRQDSSAVGELFF.

The chain joins TRBV28 to TRBJ1-4, with TRBD1 matching 7 bases. The CDR3 has 15 amino acids. Germline V gene sequence: CDR1 MDHEN, CDR2 SYDVKM. Unmatched junction bases numbered 9, after V lost 5 bases and J lost 6 bases. The CDR3 protein is CASSLGGTEDEKLFF. The CDR3, as DNA: TGTGCCAGCAGTCTAGGGGGGACAGAGGATGAAAAACTGTTTTTT.

This chain uses TRBV7-2 with TRBJ1-6; no firm D call. There are 13 residues in the CDR3. V was pared by 4 bases and J by 7 bases, with 8 bases between. Germline V gene sequence: CDR1 SGHTA, CDR2 FQGNSA. The CDR3 DNA is TGTGCCAGCAGCTACTACCCAAATTCACCCCTCCACTTT. Amino acids: CASSYYPNSPLHF.

This clone was found once. This sequence joins TRBV2 and TRBJ2-5, with 7 bases fitting TRBD1. The V gene end was trimmed by 0 bases and the J gene end by 5 bases; junction bases not matched to a gene: 3. Germline values: CDR1 SNHLY, CDR2 FYNNEI. The CDR3 runs 14 residues. The DNA for the CDR3 is TGTGCCAGCAGTGAAGCGTCGACAGGGGAGACCCAGTACTTC. It is translated as CASSEASTGETQYF.

The V and J genes are TRBV28 and TRBJ2-1, with D perhaps TRBD1 or TRBD2 (5 bases each). Trimming shortened V by 3 bases and J by 6 bases, and 15 bases separated the two germline ends. In germline, CDR1 is MDHEN, CDR2 SYDVKM. The CDR3 has 15 amino acids. Written as DNA, the CDR3 is TGTGCCAGCAGTTTGGGACCCGTTGCCGCCAATGAGCAGTTCTTC. Encoded protein: CASSLGPVAANEQFF. Full variable domain (remainder filled in from reference TRBV28 and TRBJ2-1): DVKVTQSSRYLVKRTGEKVFLECVQDMDHENMFWYRQDPGLGLRLIYFSYDVKMKEKGDIPEGYSVSREKKERFSLILESASTNQTSMYLCASSLGPVAANEQFFGPGTRLTVL.

This rearrangement joins TRBV6-5 to TRBJ1-4; maybe TRBD1 (5 bases). The length of the CDR3 is 13 residues. V was cut by 6 bases and J by 12 bases, with 17 bases left in between. The germline V gene encodes CDR1 MNHEY and CDR2 SVGAGI. The CDR3 coding sequence is TGTGCCAGCAGGAGGGACCCACTGGACGAACTGTTTTTT. Encoded protein: CASRRDPLDELFF.

V and J are TRBV28 and TRBJ2-1, with TRBD2 matching 10 bases. The CDR3 spans 15 residues. Germline V gene sequence: CDR1 MDHEN, CDR2 SYDVKM. With V trimmed by 4 bases and J by 6 bases, 6 bases remained unmatched. CDR3 nucleotides: TGTGCCAGCAGTTCCACGACTAGCGGGTTCAATGAGCAGTTCTTC. It encodes CASSSTTSGFNEQFF.